The 28 T cell receptor beta chains reported below all come from one sample, sequenced in a study of blood T cell repertoires in COVID-19. Clones were sequenced by immunoSEQ multiplex PCR, and TCRdb holds only the in-frame ones, with some missing. The table lists about 83,000 clones, around 87% of them singletons. Sequencing input: peripheral blood. These receptors were collected from a woman in her 50s with active or convalescent COVID-19.

The CDR3 sequence: CASSESGENQPQHF. The CDR3 DNA reads as TGTGCCAGCAGTGAATCGGGGGAGAATCAGCCCCAGCATTTT. The chain recombines TRBV6-1 with TRBJ1-5, with TRBD1 as a possible D gene (5 bases). CDR1 is MNHNS and CDR2 is SASEGT in the germline V gene. The CDR3 has 14 residues. V lost 2 bases to trimming and J lost 4 bases, with 9 bases between them.

The chain recombines TRBV6-6 with TRBJ1-2; D gene ambiguous. The V and J ends lost 5 bases and 3 bases respectively, with 4 bases between them. The CDR3 totals 11 residues. Germline CDR1 and CDR2: MNHNY and SVGAGI (reference sequence). CDR3 amino acids: CASSPDYGYTF. The CDR3 nucleotides are TGTGCCAGCAGTCCTGACTATGGCTACACCTTC.

In this sample, this clone turned up a few times. The CDR3, as DNA: TGCGCCAGCAGCCGTTCTGGAGGAAACGAGCAGTACTTC. This codes for CASSRSGGNEQYF. J is TRBJ2-7 and V is TRBV5-1; possible D gene TRBD2, 5 bases. Trimming removed 4 bases from V and 5 bases from J, with 13 bases in between. This CDR3 has 13 amino acids. The germline gives CDR1 SGHRS, CDR2 YFSETQ.

The chain employs TRBV6-2 or TRBV6-3 and TRBJ2-1, with 7 bases identical to TRBD2. The junction had 2 bases not matched to a gene; V was cut back by 2 bases and J by 1 base. CDR1 and CDR2 from the germline V gene are MNHEY and SVGEGT. There are 15 residues in the CDR3. The chain's CDR3 is CASSYVGGSYNEQFF. In DNA, the CDR3 is TGTGCCAGCAGTTACGTCGGGGGGTCCTACAATGAGCAGTTCTTC.

This chain connects TRBV6-5 to TRBJ2-7; possibly TRBD1 for D (6 bases). The ends were cut back, 5 bases at V and 1 base at J, with 9 bases in the middle. CDR3 size: 13 residues. The germline V gene encodes CDR1 MNHEY and CDR2 SVGAGI. CDR3 nucleotide sequence: TGTGCCAGCAGTCGGACAGCATCCTACGAGCAGTACTTC. This encodes CASSRTASYEQYF.

The chain couples TRBV5-1 to TRBJ2-1, with TRBD1 identical over 9 bases. CDR3 length: 13 amino acids. The V gene's germline CDR1 is SGHRS and CDR2 YFSETQ. V lost 5 bases, J lost 10 bases, and 7 bases stayed unmatched. Here the CDR3 reads CASSSDRGYEQFF. CDR3 coding DNA: TGCGCCAGCAGTTCGGACAGGGGATACGAGCAGTTCTTC. Variable domain in full (rest from reference TRBV5-1 and TRBJ2-1): KAGVTQTPRYLIKTRGQQVTLSCSPISGHRSVSWYQQTPGQGLQFLFEYFSETQRNKGNFPGRFSGRQFSNSRSEMNVSTLELGDSALYLCASSSDRGYEQFFGPGTRLTVL.

This clone was observed a handful of times. Its ends do not fully match the called genes, so a read error is possible. V and J are TRBV12-5 and TRBJ2-7; weak D call: TRBD1 (6 bases). The CDR3 sequence is 13 residues long. Germline CDR1 and CDR2: LGHNT and FRNRAP. CDR3 sequence reads: CASGLPNDRSPVF. The DNA of the CDR3 is TGTGCTAGTGGTTTGCCCAATGACAGGTCCCCCGTTTTC.

This chain uses TRBV4-3 with TRBJ2-1, with TRBD2 as a possible D gene (6 bases). V dropped 0 bases and J dropped 3 bases, with 12 bases sitting between them. This CDR3 is 16 amino acids long. Germline CDR1 is LGHNA and CDR2 is YSLEER. The CDR3 region is CASSQEGGFGYNEQFF. In nucleotides, the CDR3 is TGCGCCAGCAGCCAAGAGGGGGGTTTTGGCTACAATGAGCAGTTCTTC.

The chain recombines TRBV6-5 with TRBJ1-1, with D hard to call. Looked up from germline, CDR1 is MNHEY and CDR2 is SVGAGI. The germline V and J ends were trimmed by 0 bases and 0 bases, with 8 bases remaining between them. The CDR3 length is 15 residues. The CDR3 here is CASSYSYRVNTEAFF. CDR3 nucleotides: TGTGCCAGCAGTTACTCGTACAGAGTGAACACTGAAGCTTTCTTT.

The chain joins TRBV6-2 or TRBV6-3 to TRBJ2-3, with 10 bases identical to TRBD1. From germline, CDR1 is MNHEY and CDR2 SVGEGT. The trim removed 5 bases at V and 2 bases at J, leaving 7 bases unmatched. This CDR3 is built from 16 residues. The CDR3 is CASSPGQGDFTDTQYF. The CDR3 region has the DNA TGTGCCAGCAGTCCCGGACAGGGGGACTTCACAGATACGCAGTATTTT.

The chain recombines TRBV23-1 with TRBJ2-7, with a possible D match to TRBD1 (6 bases). TRBV23-1 falls under the ORF class, with uncertain function. This CDR3 has 14 amino acids. V lost 0 bases to trimming and J lost 6 bases, with 12 bases between them. In nucleotides, the CDR3 is TGCGCCAGCAGTCAATCGTCCCAGGGGTTCGAGCAGTACTTC. Translated, it gives CASSQSSQGFEQYF.

This rearrangement joins TRBV20-1 to TRBJ2-7, with 14 bases identical to TRBD2. Looked up from germline, CDR1 is DFQATT and CDR2 is SNEGSKA (reference sequence). This CDR3 is 16 amino acids long. V dropped 3 bases and J dropped 2; count of bases not matched to a gene: 6. CDR3 sequence: CSASLLGLAGAYEQYF. The CDR3 region has the DNA TGCAGTGCTAGTTTATTGGGACTAGCGGGAGCCTACGAGCAGTACTTC.

The chain is built from TRBV28 and TRBJ1-6, with D perhaps TRBD1 (6 bases). The CDR3 contains 16 residues. V was shortened by 6 bases and J by 4 bases, with 16 bases between the two germline ends. Germline V gives CDR1 MDHEN, CDR2 SYDVKM. CDR3 protein: CASRSRGLGYNSPLHF. CDR3 DNA: TGTGCCAGCAGGAGTAGGGGGTTGGGATATAATTCACCCCTCCACTTT.

The chain recombines TRBV7-8 with TRBJ1-1, with a possible D match to TRBD1 (5 bases). Trimming pared 0 bases from V and 7 bases from J, leaving 9 bases between. Germline loops: CDR1 SGHVS, CDR2 FQNEAQ. The CDR3 covers 13 residues. The CDR3 sequence is CASSLAYQGEAFF. The CDR3 coding sequence is TGTGCCAGCAGCTTAGCGTACCAGGGTGAAGCTTTCTTT.

The V and J genes are TRBV11-1 and TRBJ2-1, with D perhaps TRBD2 (5 bases). V was cut by 3 bases and J by 1 base, with 13 bases left in between. Germline V gives CDR1 SGHAT, CDR2 FQDESV (reference sequence). This CDR3 comprises 16 residues. The CDR3 region is CASSFRALGSYNEQFF. CDR3 bases: TGTGCCAGCAGCTTCCGGGCACTAGGTTCCTACAATGAGCAGTTCTTC.

This clone was seen many times. This chain uses TRBV2 with TRBJ1-3; the D is unclear. V was clipped by 3 bases and J by 0 bases, with 9 bases between them. The CDR3 runs to 15 residues. Germline V gives CDR1 SNHLY, CDR2 FYNNEI. The CDR3 loop reads CASSDRRFSGNTIYF. Here the CDR3 DNA reads TGTGCCAGCAGTGACCGCAGGTTCTCTGGAAACACCATATATTTT.

The V gene is TRBV7-9, the J gene TRBJ1-5; 7 bases map to TRBD1. Trimming cost V 5 bases and J 2 bases; bases outside gene matches: 6. Germline CDR1 is SEHNR and CDR2 is FQNEAQ (reference sequence). The CDR3 runs to 15 residues. The CDR3 region is CASSPGQPGNQPQHF. The CDR3 region has the DNA TGTGCCAGCAGCCCGGGACAGCCGGGCAATCAGCCCCAGCATTTT.

This clone showed up just once. The gene calls are TRBV19 and TRBJ1-2; 8 bases match TRBD1. Germline lookup yields CDR1 LNHDA and CDR2 SQIVND (reference sequence). The length of the CDR3 is 11 residues. V dropped 8 bases and J dropped 10; count of bases not matched to a gene: 6. The CDR3 protein is CASSRTGTYTF. In nucleotides, the CDR3 is TGTGCCAGTTCAAGGACAGGGACCTACACCTTC.

In DNA form, the CDR3 reads TGTGCCAGCAGCCAGGCTAAGGGGTGGACTGAAGCTTTCTTT. Protein: CASSQAKGWTEAFF. The V gene is TRBV3-1 (or the pseudogene TRBV3-2), the J gene TRBJ1-1; perhaps TRBD1 as D (5 bases). The germline CDR1 and CDR2 sequences are LGHDT and YNNKEL (reference sequence). The CDR3 is 14 residues long. The V and J ends lost 3 bases and 5 bases respectively, with 13 bases between them.

This clone was counted only a few times. The chain combines TRBV5-1 with TRBJ1-2; D unclear. Per the germline V gene, CDR1 is SGHRS and CDR2 is YFSETQ. The CDR3 sequence is 12 residues long. V lost 1 base, J lost 7 bases, and 8 bases lay in between. As DNA, the CDR3 is TGCGCCAGCAGCTTGTCGGTTGGTGGCTACACCTTC. Encoded protein: CASSLSVGGYTF.

This clone was found a few times. The CDR3 loop is CASSPGQSNSPLHF. The CDR3 DNA sequence: TGTGCCAGTAGTCCCGGACAGAGTAATTCACCCCTCCACTTT. J is TRBJ1-6 and V is TRBV19, with D perhaps matching TRBD1 (6 bases). Germline lookup yields CDR1 LNHDA and CDR2 SQIVND (reference sequence). CDR3 length equals 14 residues. V was cut by 5 bases and J by 6 bases, with 11 bases left in between.

J is TRBJ1-3 and V is TRBV10-3; D is unclear. The CDR3 loop spans 12 amino acids. Trimming took 11 bases from V and 0 from J, leaving 8 bases between them. Germline V gene lookup returns CDR1 ENHRY and CDR2 SYGVKD. CDR3 coding DNA: TGTGCCGCACAGAACTCTGGAAACACCATATATTTT. Amino acids: CAAQNSGNTIYF.

The chain couples TRBV7-8 to TRBJ1-2; 7 bases fit TRBD1. This CDR3 has 18 amino acids. Trimming cost V 5 bases and J 5 bases; bases outside gene matches: 20. Germline CDR1 and CDR2: SGHVS and FQNEAQ. As DNA, the CDR3 is TGTGCCAGCAGCCTGGGGACAGCAAGTCTAATCTGGGAGTATGGCTACACCTTC. Its translation: CASSLGTASLIWEYGYTF.

This clone was found once. The chain joins TRBV29-1 to TRBJ2-5; TRBD1 is a possible D gene (5 bases). The V end lost 4 bases, the J end lost 2 bases, and 5 bases lay between the germline ends. Germline CDR1 and CDR2: SQVTM and ANQGSEA. The length of the CDR3 is 11 residues. As DNA, the CDR3 is TGCAGCGTTGGACAGCAAGAGACCCAGTACTTC. Protein product: CSVGQQETQYF. Complete variable domain (other parts from reference TRBV29-1 and TRBJ2-5): SAVISQKPSRDICQRGTSLTIQCQVDSQVTMMFWYRQQPGQSLTLIATANQGSEATYESGFVIDKFPISRPNLTFSTLTVSNMSPEDSSIYLCSVGQQETQYFGPGTRLLVL.

The DNA for the CDR3 is TGTGCCACTAGCGGGGGGACGAAAGATACGCAGTATTTT. It codes for CATSGGTKDTQYF. V gene TRBV10-3 combines with J gene TRBJ2-3; TRBD2 agrees at 11 bases. Germline CDR1 ENHRY, CDR2 SYGVKD. The CDR3 has 13 residues. Trimming cost V 10 bases and J 5 bases; bases outside gene matches: 5.

The chain carries TRBV6-5 and TRBJ1-1, with D uncertain. CDR1 is MNHEY and CDR2 is SVGAGI in the germline V gene. This CDR3 is built from 15 residues. The germline V and J ends were trimmed by 7 bases and 0 bases, with 15 bases remaining between them. DNA of the CDR3: TGTGCCAGCACTAAGGAGGGCATCATGAACACTGAAGCTTTCTTT. It specifies CASTKEGIMNTEAFF.

The rearrangement links TRBV18 to TRBJ1-3, with D unclear. Germline V gene sequence: CDR1 KGHSH, CDR2 LQKENI. The CDR3 runs to 17 residues. With 2 bases removed from V and 0 bases from J, the gap between germline ends came to 14 bases. This CDR3 reads CASSPIFGAASGNTIYF. In DNA form, the CDR3 reads TGTGCCAGCTCACCAATTTTCGGAGCAGCCTCTGGAAACACCATATATTTT.

This clone was observed once. J is TRBJ2-3 and V is TRBV14; 7 nucleotides match TRBD2. J was trimmed by 4 bases and V by 6 bases; bases with no gene match: 4. The germline V gene has CDR1 SGHDN and CDR2 FVKESK. The CDR3 consists of 13 residues. CDR3 amino acids: CASRQLAADTQYF. The DNA for the CDR3 is TGTGCCAGCAGGCAGCTAGCGGCAGATACGCAGTATTTT.